The TCR beta chain described here comes from a study of PD-1 blockade in classical Hodgkin lymphoma. Sample time point: cycle 4 day 1 (C4D1), after six to seven weeks of nivolumab. Every one of the patients relapsed after autologous stem cell transplantation (brentuximab vedotin exposure was variable). Assay: immunoSEQ multiplex PCR; the TCRdb copy retains only in-frame clones and omits some. The table lists 100,000 or so clones, roughly 89% of them singletons, with 15% to 20% in the top ten. The V and J ends lost 3 bases and 0 bases, in that order; junction bases with no gene match: 6. CDR1 and CDR2 from the germline V gene are SGHRS and YFSETQ. The CDR3 is made up of 18 amino acids.

The specimen was peripheral blood mononuclear cells (PBMCs), collected before the fourth cycle of nivolumab. The chain joins TRBV5-1 to TRBJ2-2; 12 bases agree with TRBD2. This receptor was taken from a human donor with classical Hodgkin lymphoma. As DNA, the CDR3 is TGCGCCAGCAGCTCCCTTCTAGCGGGAGGGACGAACACCGGGGAGCTGTTTTTT. This gives the protein CASSSLLAGGTNTGELFF.